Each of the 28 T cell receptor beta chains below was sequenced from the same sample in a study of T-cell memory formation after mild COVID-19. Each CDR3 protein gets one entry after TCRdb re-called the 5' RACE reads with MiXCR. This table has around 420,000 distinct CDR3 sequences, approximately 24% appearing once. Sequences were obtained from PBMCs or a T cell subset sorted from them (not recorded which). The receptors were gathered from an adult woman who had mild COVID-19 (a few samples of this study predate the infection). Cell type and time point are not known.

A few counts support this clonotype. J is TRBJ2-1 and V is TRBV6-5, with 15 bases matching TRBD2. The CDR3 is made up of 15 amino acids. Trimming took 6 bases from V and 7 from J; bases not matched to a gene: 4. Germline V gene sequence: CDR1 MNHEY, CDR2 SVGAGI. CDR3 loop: CASSGGLAGGNEQFF. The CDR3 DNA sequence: TGTGCCAGCAGCGGAGGACTAGCGGGGGGGAATGAGCAGTTCTTC.

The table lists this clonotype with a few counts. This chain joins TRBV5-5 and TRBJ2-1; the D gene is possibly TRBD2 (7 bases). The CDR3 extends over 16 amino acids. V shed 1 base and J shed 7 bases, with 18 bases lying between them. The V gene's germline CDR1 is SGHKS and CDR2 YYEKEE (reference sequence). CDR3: CASSLPGGPRRNEQFF. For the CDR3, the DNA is TGTGCCAGCAGCTTGCCCGGGGGGCCCCGTCGGAATGAGCAGTTCTTC.

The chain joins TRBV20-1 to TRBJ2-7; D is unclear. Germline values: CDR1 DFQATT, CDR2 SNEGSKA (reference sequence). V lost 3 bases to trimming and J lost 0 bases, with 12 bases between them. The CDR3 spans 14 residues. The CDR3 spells CSARDLDSSYEQYF. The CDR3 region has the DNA TGCAGTGCTAGGGATTTAGACTCCTCCTACGAGCAGTACTTC.

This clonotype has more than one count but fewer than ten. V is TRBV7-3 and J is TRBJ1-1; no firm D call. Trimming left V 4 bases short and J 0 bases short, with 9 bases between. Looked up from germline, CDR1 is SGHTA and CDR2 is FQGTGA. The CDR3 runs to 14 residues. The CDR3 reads CASSYGPMNTEAFF. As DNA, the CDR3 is TGTGCCAGCAGCTACGGACCGATGAACACTGAAGCTTTCTTT.

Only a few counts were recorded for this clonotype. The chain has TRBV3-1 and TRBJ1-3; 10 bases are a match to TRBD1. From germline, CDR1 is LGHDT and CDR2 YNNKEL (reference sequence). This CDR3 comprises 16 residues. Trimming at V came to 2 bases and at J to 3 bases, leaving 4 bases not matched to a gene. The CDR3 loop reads CASSQTDRGSGNTIYF. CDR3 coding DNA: TGTGCCAGCAGCCAAACGGACAGGGGGAGTGGAAACACCATATATTTT.

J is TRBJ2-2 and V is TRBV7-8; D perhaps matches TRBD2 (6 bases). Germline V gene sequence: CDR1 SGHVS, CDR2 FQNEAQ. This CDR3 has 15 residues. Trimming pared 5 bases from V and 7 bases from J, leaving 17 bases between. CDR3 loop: CASSPRGGFVGELFF. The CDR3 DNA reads TGTGCCAGCAGCCCTCGCGGAGGGTTTGTCGGGGAGCTGTTTTTT.

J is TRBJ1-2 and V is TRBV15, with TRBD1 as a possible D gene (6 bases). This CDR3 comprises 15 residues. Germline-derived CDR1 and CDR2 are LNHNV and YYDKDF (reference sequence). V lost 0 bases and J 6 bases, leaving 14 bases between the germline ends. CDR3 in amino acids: CATSRDRGGRDGYTF. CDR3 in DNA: TGTGCCACCAGCAGAGATCGCGGGGGGCGGGATGGCTACACCTTC.

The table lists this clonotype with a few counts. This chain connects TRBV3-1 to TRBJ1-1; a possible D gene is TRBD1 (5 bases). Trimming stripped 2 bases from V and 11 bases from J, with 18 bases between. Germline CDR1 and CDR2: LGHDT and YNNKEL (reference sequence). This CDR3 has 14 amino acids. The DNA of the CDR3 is TGTGCCAGCAGCCAACGGGGGGAGTCAAAGGCCGCTTTCTTT. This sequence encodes CASSQRGESKAAFF.

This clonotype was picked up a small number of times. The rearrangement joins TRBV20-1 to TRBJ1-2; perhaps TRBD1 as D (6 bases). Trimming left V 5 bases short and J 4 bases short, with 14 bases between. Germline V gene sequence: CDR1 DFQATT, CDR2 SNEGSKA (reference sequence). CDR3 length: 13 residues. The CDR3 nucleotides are TGCAGTGCTTCACAGGGCGGGAGCTATGGCTACACCTTC. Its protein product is CSASQGGSYGYTF.

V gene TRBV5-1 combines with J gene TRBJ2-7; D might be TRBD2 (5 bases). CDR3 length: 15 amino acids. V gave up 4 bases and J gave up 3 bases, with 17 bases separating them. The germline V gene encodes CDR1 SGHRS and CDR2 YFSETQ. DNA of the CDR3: TGCGCCAGCAGCCCCGGTTTAGCGCCCGACTACGAGCAGTACTTC. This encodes CASSPGLAPDYEQYF.

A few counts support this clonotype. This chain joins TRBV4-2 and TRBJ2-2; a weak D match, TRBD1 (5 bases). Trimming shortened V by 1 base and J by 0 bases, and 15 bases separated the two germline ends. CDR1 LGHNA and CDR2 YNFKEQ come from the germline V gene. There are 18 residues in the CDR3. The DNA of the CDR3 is TGTGCCAGCAGCCAAGTTGCCTCTATAGGGGCGAACACCGGGGAGCTGTTTTTT. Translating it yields CASSQVASIGANTGELFF.

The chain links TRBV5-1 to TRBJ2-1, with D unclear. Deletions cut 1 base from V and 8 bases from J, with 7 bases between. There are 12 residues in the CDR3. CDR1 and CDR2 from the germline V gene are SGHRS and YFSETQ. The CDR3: CASSLLDDEQFF. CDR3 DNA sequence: TGCGCCAGCAGCTTGCTCGACGATGAGCAGTTCTTC.

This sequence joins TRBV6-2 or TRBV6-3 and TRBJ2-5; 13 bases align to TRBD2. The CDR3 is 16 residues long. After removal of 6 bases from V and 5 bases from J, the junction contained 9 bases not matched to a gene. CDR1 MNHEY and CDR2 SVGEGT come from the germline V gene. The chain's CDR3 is CASRKGLAGIMETQYF. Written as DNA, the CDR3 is TGTGCCAGCAGAAAGGGACTAGCGGGGATAATGGAGACCCAGTACTTC.

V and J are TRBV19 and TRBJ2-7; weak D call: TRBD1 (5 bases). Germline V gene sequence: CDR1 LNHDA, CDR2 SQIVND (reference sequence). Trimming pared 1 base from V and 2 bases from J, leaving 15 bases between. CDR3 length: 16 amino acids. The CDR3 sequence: CASSIGRQGAAYEQYF. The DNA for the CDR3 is TGTGCCAGTAGTATAGGTAGGCAGGGTGCAGCCTACGAGCAGTACTTC.

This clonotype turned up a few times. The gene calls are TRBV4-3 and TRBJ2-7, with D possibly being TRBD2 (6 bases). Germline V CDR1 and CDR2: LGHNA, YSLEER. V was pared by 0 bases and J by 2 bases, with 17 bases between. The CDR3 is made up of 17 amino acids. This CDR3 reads CASSQDRSPGSTYEQYF. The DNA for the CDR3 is TGCGCCAGCAGCCAAGATCGGTCTCCCGGGAGTACCTACGAGCAGTACTTC.

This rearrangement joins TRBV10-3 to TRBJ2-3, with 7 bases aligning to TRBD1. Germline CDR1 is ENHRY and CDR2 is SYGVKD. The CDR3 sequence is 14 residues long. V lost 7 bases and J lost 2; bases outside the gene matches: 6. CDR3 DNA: TGTGCCATCAACCTACAGGGGTTCACAGATACGCAGTATTTT. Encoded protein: CAINLQGFTDTQYF.

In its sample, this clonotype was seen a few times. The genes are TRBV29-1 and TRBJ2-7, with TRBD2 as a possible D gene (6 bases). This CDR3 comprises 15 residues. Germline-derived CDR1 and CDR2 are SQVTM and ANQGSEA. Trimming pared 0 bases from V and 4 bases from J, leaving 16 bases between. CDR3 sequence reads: CSVEEEAGDLYEQYF. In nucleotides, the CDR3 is TGCAGCGTTGAAGAGGAAGCGGGTGACCTATACGAGCAGTACTTC.

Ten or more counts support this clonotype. The CDR3 here is CASSLRRTEAFF. CDR3 bases: TGTGCCAGCAGTTTGAGAAGGACTGAAGCTTTCTTT. The rearrangement uses TRBV12-3 or TRBV12-4 and TRBJ1-1; D remains ambiguous. The CDR3 is made up of 12 amino acids. Deletions cut 3 bases from V and 5 bases from J, with 7 bases between.

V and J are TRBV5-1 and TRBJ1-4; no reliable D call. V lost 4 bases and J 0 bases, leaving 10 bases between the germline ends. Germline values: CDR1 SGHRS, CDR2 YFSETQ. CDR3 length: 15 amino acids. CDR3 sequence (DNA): TGCGCCAGCAGCATCGGACCAGCAACTAATGAAAAACTGTTTTTT. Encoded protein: CASSIGPATNEKLFF.

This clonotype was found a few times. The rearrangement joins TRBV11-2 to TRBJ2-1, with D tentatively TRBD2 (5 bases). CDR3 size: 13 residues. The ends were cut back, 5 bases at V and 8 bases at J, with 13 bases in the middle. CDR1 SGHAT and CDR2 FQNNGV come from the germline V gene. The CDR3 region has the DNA TGTGCCAGCAGCCTGACCTTCGGGGATGAGCAGTTCTTC. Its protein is CASSLTFGDEQFF. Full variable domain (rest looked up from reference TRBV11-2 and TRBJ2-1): EAGVAQSPRYKIIEKRQSVAFWCNPISGHATLYWYQQILGQGPKLLIQFQNNGVVDDSQLPKDRFSAERLKGVDSTLKIQPAKLEDSAVYLCASSLTFGDEQFFGPGTRLTVL.

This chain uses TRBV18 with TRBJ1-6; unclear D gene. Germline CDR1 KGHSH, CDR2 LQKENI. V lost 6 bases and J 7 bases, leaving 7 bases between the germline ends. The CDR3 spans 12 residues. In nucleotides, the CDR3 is TGTGCCAGCTCGAGTAGGAATTCACCCCTCCACTTT. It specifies CASSSRNSPLHF.

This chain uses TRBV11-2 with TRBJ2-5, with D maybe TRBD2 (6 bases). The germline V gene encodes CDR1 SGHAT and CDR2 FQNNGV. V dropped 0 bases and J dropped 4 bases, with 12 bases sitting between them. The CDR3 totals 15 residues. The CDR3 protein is CASSLDRDWGETQYF. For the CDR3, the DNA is TGTGCCAGCAGCTTAGACCGGGACTGGGGAGAGACCCAGTACTTC.

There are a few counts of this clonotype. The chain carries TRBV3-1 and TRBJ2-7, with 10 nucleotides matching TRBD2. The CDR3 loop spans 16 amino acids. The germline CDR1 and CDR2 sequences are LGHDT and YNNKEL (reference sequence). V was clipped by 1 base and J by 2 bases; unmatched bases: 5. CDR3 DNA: TGTGCCAGCAGCCAAGGAGGCCTAGCGGGAGCCTACGAGCAGTACTTC. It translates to CASSQGGLAGAYEQYF.

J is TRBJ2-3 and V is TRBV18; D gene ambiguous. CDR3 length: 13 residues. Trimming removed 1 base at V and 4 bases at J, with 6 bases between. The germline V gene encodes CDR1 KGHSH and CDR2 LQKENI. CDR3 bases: TGTGCCAGCTCACCACTCCAGGCAGATACGCAGTATTTT. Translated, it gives CASSPLQADTQYF.

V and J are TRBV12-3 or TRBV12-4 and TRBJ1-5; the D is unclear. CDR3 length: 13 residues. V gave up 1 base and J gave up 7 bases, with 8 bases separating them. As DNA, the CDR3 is TGTGCCAGCAGTTTAGATAGGGCCCAGCCCCAGCATTTT. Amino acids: CASSLDRAQPQHF.

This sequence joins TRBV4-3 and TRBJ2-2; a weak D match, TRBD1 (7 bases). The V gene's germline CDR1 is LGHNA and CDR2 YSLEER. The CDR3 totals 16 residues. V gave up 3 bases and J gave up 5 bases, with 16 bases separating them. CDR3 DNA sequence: TGCGCCAGCAGCCAGGAGGGACAGTCAAAAACCGGGGAGCTGTTTTTT. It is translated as CASSQEGQSKTGELFF.

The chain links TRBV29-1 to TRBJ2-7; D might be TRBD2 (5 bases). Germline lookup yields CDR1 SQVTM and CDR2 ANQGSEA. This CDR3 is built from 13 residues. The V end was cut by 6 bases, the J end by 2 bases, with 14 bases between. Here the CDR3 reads CSVLGLATYEQYF. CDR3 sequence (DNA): TGCAGCGTGCTAGGGCTAGCCACCTACGAGCAGTACTTC.

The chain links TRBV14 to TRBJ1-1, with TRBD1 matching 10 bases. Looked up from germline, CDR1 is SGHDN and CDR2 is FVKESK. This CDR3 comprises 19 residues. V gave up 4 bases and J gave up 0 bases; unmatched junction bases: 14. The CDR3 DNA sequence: TGTGCCAGCAGCCGCTTCCCGGGACAGGGGAAAAAGGTGAACACTGAAGCTTTCTTT. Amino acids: CASSRFPGQGKKVNTEAFF.